This T cell receptor (beta chain) derives from a study of CD8 T cells in ankylosing spondylitis (dated by TCRdb to 2016 to 2017). Turning to the overall study: The study profiled T cell receptor beta repertoires in healthy donors and ankylosing spondylitis patients to find disease-linked TCR variants. Peripheral blood was sampled, and synovial fluid was additionally collected from ankylosing spondylitis patients. The full study cohort comprised approximately 23 ankylosing spondylitis patients and about a hundred healthy donors. Points the paper makes about the study in general: The disease-linked clones showed a CD8+ phenotype and occurred at relatively low frequencies in peripheral blood. Blood from ankylosing spondylitis patients appeared to be characterized by a TCR beta motif composed of 7 to 9 highly homologous amino acid variants. Some motif variants were previously reported in synovial fluid and blood of reactive arthritis patients, suggesting common disease-initiation mechanisms. The disease-linked clones were reported as significantly enriched in matched synovial fluid samples from ankylosing spondylitis patients.

Instrument used: Illumina HiSeq 2500. Quantitative 5'-RACE with molecular barcodes was used to prepare TCR beta libraries. Turning to the authors' computational methods: A new computational method, built on a probabilistic model of VDJ rearrangement, was used to identify disease-linked TCR variants. Through fastp at Q25 and MiXCR, TCRdb rebuilt clones from the public reads, retaining in-frame beta chains. One record per CDR3 amino acid sequence lists the most common genes and DNA. Here the V and J calls rest on TCRdb's processing, not on the authors' analysis. The sample includes 150,000 to 200,000 distinct CDR3 sequences, with 18% observed a single time. The ten top clones hold about 8.2% of the sample. Spanning cysteine to phenylalanine, the CDR3 consists of 11 amino acids. CDR3 DNA is the only sequence kept; it has 33 bases, read in frame from the first base. V was cut back by 0 bases and J by 5 bases, leaving a gap of 4 bases between them. Sequences DFQATT (CDR1) and SNEGSKA (CDR2) are obtained from the germline V gene (reference sequence).

A note on this clonotype: Its antigen is unknown. One base away there is no much larger clone; base qualities are not given.

The chain is made from TRBV20-1 and TRBJ2-5; no confident D gene assignment can be made. The TCR originated in a male donor with ankylosing spondylitis or in good health (not recorded which). Sequenced: blood, either unsorted or a sorted T cell fraction (not recorded which). CDR3 sequence: CSARDGETQYF. The DNA reads TGCAGTGCTAGAGATGGGGAGACCCAGTACTTC.